This T cell receptor beta chain was identified in a study of T cell responses to AZD1222 COVID-19 vaccine. Broader study findings: Donors were chiefly white British, with a greater number of females, and clonal diversity was perhaps underestimated. At baseline, seropositivity was found in only a handful of AZD1222 recipients. Spike-specific TCR repertoires showed rising breadth and depth after two AZD1222 doses. Distributed over spike, vaccine-associated CD4 TCRs predominated at 160-218 and 743-854.

V lost 4 bases and J 6 bases, leaving 13 bases between the germline ends. The CDR3 sequence is 12 residues long. CDR1 is SQVTM and CDR2 is ANQGSEA in the germline V gene. The protocol was immunoSEQ multiplex PCR, while the TCRdb copy is restricted to in-frame clones and leaves out a portion. The sample holds 150,000 to 200,000 clones, about 92% seen once. As concerns this clone: Its antigen is unidentified.

The clonotype was recovered from an adult in good health. V and J are TRBV29-1 and TRBJ2-7, with D perhaps matching TRBD1 (6 bases). This material consisted of peripheral blood, taken on day 0 of AZD1222 vaccination. For the CDR3, the DNA is TGCAGCGTTGTGGGGGCTCGACGCGAGCAGTACTTC. Encoded protein: CSVVGARREQYF.